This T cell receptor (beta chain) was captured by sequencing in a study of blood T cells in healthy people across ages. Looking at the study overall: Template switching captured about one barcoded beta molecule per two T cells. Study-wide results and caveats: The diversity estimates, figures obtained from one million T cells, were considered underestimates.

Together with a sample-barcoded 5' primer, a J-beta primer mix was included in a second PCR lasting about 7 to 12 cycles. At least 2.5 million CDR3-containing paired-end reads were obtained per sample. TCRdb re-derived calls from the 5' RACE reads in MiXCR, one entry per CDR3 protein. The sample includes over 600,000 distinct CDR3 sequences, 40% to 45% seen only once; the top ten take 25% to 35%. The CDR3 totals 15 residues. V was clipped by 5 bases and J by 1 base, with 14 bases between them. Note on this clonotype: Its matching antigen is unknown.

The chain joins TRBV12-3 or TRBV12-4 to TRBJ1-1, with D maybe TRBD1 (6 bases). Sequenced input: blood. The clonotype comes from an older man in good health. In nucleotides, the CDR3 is TGTGCCAGCAGTCGGCCAGGGGTTGGGAACACTGAAGCTTTCTTT. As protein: CASSRPGVGNTEAFF.